This T cell receptor (beta chain) was found in a study of shared clonotypes between healthy human individuals. Findings of the study overall: The study found about 5% of naive CD4 clonotypes shared across a few donors.

The assay was run at deep level. Sequenced by immunoSEQ multiplex PCR; TCRdb stores in-frame clones only, minus some. This table holds about 1 million clones, about 75% found once. Deletions cut 0 bases from V and 5 bases from J, with 10 bases between. Germline V CDR1 and CDR2: GTSNPN, SVGIG (reference sequence). The CDR3 loop spans 14 amino acids. The sample holds a few counts of this clone. Its target is unknown. The donors, healthy adults who were HIV-negative, had experienced no recent acute infections or vaccinations. A CD45RA+ naive subset and a CD45RA-negative memory subset were split from CD4+ cells.

This chain links TRBV30 with TRBJ1-4; tentative D call: TRBD1 (5 bases). This receptor was taken from a man aged 18-30 years in good health. The material sequenced was memory CD4+ T cells sorted from blood. The subset was: CD45RA-negative fraction. The CDR3 region is CAWSVGGGNEKLFF. The CDR3 DNA reads TGTGCCTGGAGTGTAGGTGGGGGAAATGAAAAACTGTTTTTT.